This TCR beta chain was recorded in a study of radiation and T cells in renal cell carcinoma. Germline V gene lookup returns CDR1 LNHDA and CDR2 SQIVND (reference sequence). The CDR3 contains 14 residues. The V segment lost 4 bases and the J segment 5 bases; nucleotides outside the gene matches: 2. Stated time point: blood 4 weeks post-SBRT, at nephrectomy. Treatment indicated: 15 Gy SBRT to primary tumor, nephrectomy 4 weeks later. Nephrectomy followed 15 Gy stereotactic body radiation by 4 weeks. In regard to this clone: Its antigen is undetermined.

Some clones are missing from TCRdb's copy, which holds only in-frame ones; the method was immunoSEQ multiplex PCR. The table records approximately 150,000 clones, 86% of them present only once. Findings and caveats of the study: Top tumor clonotypes rose in blood 2 weeks post-radiation, then contracted.

The V and J genes are TRBV19 and TRBJ1-6; 7 nucleotides match TRBD1. The starting material was blood, obtained from a patient whose treatment included radiotherapy and nephrectomy. The source is a woman between 50 and 59 years old with renal cell carcinoma. CDR3 bases: TGTGCCAGTAGTACCGGGACAGATAATTCACCCCTCCACTTT. Residues: CASSTGTDNSPLHF.